This TCR beta chain emerged from a study of blood T cell repertoires in COVID-19. Overall study: From the United States, Italy and Spain came samples of acute and convalescent COVID-19.

Source study methods: Estimation of nucleated cell counts was performed using reference gene primer amplification. Clones were read by immunoSEQ multiplex PCR, and TCRdb kept only the in-frame ones, dropping some. That table supplies the V and J calls and clone size; D and trimming were determined from the DNA. The sample records around 97,000 clones, roughly 85% being singletons. This CDR3 is built from 14 residues. V gave up 8 bases and J gave up 2 bases; unmatched junction bases: 9. Germline V gene lookup returns CDR1 SGHAT and CDR2 FQNNGV. This TCR was sampled from a man between 45 and 60 years old in a cohort sampled during active COVID-19. Sample: peripheral blood. The chain combines TRBV11-2 with TRBJ2-7, with 7 bases identical to TRBD2. The CDR3, as DNA: TGTGCCAGCCGCCGCTCGGGGAGGGCCTACGAGCAGTACTTC. It codes for CASRRSGRAYEQYF.